This TCR beta chain was profiled in a study of molecular identifiers for immune sequencing clone quantification. Background on the study: Replicates involved a five-way split of RNA from approximately 20,000 or 100,000 naive CD8 cells, with sequencing of four.

One entry per CDR3 protein results from TCRdb running MiXCR on the PCR reads. The sample includes around 89,000 distinct CDR3 sequences, around a fifth of them seen just once. V was pared by 6 bases and J by 2 bases, with 4 bases of the junction left unmatched. From germline, CDR1 is MDHEN and CDR2 SYDVKM. The CDR3 sequence is 13 residues long. Researchers sorted naive CD8 T cells as cells that were CD8+CD4-CCR7+CD45RA+. This clonotype was observed a handful of times. V is TRBV28 and J is TRBJ2-7, with TRBD1 matching 7 bases. The source is a human donor in good health. Some libraries in this study had Jurkat cell RNA spiked in. What was sequenced was naive CD8+ T cells from blood, with Jurkat cell RNA spiked in. The subset was: FACS-sorted CD8+CD4-CCR7+CD45RA+ naive T cells. In DNA, the CDR3 is TGTGCCAGCAGACAGGGGACGCCCTACGAGCAGTACTTC. As protein: CASRQGTPYEQYF. Supplemented by reference TRBV28 and TRBJ2-7, the full variable domain reads DVKVTQSSRYLVKRTGEKVFLECVQDMDHENMFWYRQDPGLGLRLIYFSYDVKMKEKGDIPEGYSVSREKKERFSLILESASTNQTSMYLCASRQGTPYEQYFGPGTRLTVT.